Given below is one TCR beta chain in context. Its specificity is unknown. The same CDR3 arises from other DNA sequences in this sample as well. The data were obtained in a study of T cell responses to AZD1222 COVID-19 vaccine. Per germline, CDR1 KGHDR and CDR2 SFDVKD. J gave up 1 base and V 2 bases, and 1 base lay outside the gene matches. The CDR3 is 15 amino acids. The repertoire was sequenced with immunoSEQ multiplex PCR; TCRdb's copy has only in-frame clones and lacks some. The sample carries 84,000 or so clones, around 91% recorded once. The study's findings and limits: Vaccine-associated CD4 TCRs spanned spike, dominant at 160-218 and 743-854.

The rearrangement uses TRBV24-1 and TRBJ2-7, with TRBD1 matching 10 bases. The source is an adult in good health. Sequences were derived from peripheral blood, sampled on day 0 of MenACWY control vaccination. The CDR3 sequence is CATSDSGQGSYEQYF. The DNA of the CDR3 is TGTGCCACCAGTGATTCGGGACAGGGGTCCTACGAGCAGTACTTC.